Listed here are 20 T cell receptor beta chains from one sample, sequenced in a study of Graves' ophthalmopathy and Graves' hyperthyroidism. For repertoire sequencing, the TCR beta CDR3 regions were amplified from RNA transcripts. An initial RT-PCR round employing HTBI primers preceded a second-round multiplex PCR. MiXCR, run by TCRdb on the multiplex PCR reads, gives a single entry per CDR3 protein. The table has about 410,000 distinct CDR3 sequences, 15% to 20% seen once; the top ten hold approximately 1.4%. Material: peripheral blood. Receptors were obtained from a woman aged 18-29 years with Graves' ophthalmopathy.

The CDR3 bases are TGCGCCAGCAGCTTGTTACCTCGGCATGGCTACACCTTC. It is translated as CASSLLPRHGYTF. The chain is built from TRBV5-1 and TRBJ1-2, with no clear D. Between the trimmed V and J ends, which lost 1 base and 6 bases, there was a span of 10 bases. In germline, CDR1 is SGHRS, CDR2 YFSETQ. The CDR3 is made up of 13 amino acids.

This clonotype was seen many times. V is TRBV6-2 or TRBV6-3 and J is TRBJ1-1; D is uncertain. The V gene lost 0 bases and the J gene lost 6 bases, with 14 bases spanning the gap. There are 15 residues in the CDR3. The germline V gene encodes CDR1 MNHEY and CDR2 SVGEGT. The CDR3 DNA reads TGTGCCAGCAGTTACTCGGGTGGGTTACTTCCTGAAGCTTTCTTT. It encodes CASSYSGGLLPEAFF.

Only one count was recorded for this clonotype. V is TRBV2 and J is TRBJ2-7; TRBD1 matches 10 bases. CDR1 is SNHLY and CDR2 is FYNNEI in the germline V gene. The CDR3 runs to 14 residues. V was clipped by 4 bases and J by 4 bases; unmatched bases: 4. DNA of the CDR3: TGTGCCAGCAGTGTTTTGGGACAGGGGTACGAGCAGTACTTC. Residues: CASSVLGQGYEQYF.

This clonotype was counted ten times or more. This sequence joins TRBV5-1 and TRBJ1-1; no firm D call. Germline CDR1 and CDR2: SGHRS and YFSETQ. V shed 3 bases and J shed 1 base, with 22 bases lying between them. This CDR3 has 18 residues. Here the CDR3 reads CASSSSNSRVGENTEAFF. The CDR3 region has the DNA TGCGCCAGCAGCTCGTCAAATTCAAGGGTTGGGGAGAACACTGAAGCTTTCTTT.

This clonotype was counted many times. The chain links TRBV3-1 to TRBJ1-2; the D gene is possibly TRBD1 (5 bases). Germline loops: CDR1 LGHDT, CDR2 YNNKEL (reference sequence). The CDR3 covers 12 residues. The germline V and J ends were trimmed by 7 bases and 7 bases, with 13 bases remaining between them. CDR3 nucleotides: TGTGCCAGCAAGGGGCTAAGGGGTGGCTACACCTTC. Translated, it gives CASKGLRGGYTF.

This clonotype was seen at least ten times. The chain couples TRBV11-2 to TRBJ1-1; no reliable D call. The V and J ends lost 1 base and 1 base respectively, with 13 bases between them. Germline V gene sequence: CDR1 SGHAT, CDR2 FQNNGV. The CDR3 contains 16 residues. CDR3 in amino acids: CASSLVGRSRNTEAFF. CDR3 DNA sequence: TGTGCCAGCAGCTTAGTAGGACGGTCCCGGAACACTGAAGCTTTCTTT.

This clonotype was detected many times. The V and J genes are TRBV5-1 and TRBJ1-1, with D unresolved. Trimming stripped 4 bases from V and 1 base from J, with 5 bases between. Germline CDR1 reads SGHRS; CDR2 reads YFSETQ. CDR3 length: 12 residues. CDR3 in DNA: TGCGCCAGCAGCGAGCCGAACACTGAAGCTTTCTTT. It encodes CASSEPNTEAFF.

V is TRBV20-1 and J is TRBJ1-2; 10 bases match TRBD1. Germline-derived CDR1 and CDR2 are DFQATT and SNEGSKA (reference sequence). V lost 0 bases to trimming and J lost 4 bases; unmatched junction nucleotides: 11. This CDR3 has 17 amino acids. The CDR3 DNA is TGCAGTGCTAGAGATTTGGGACAGGGGTTATTTACCTATGGCTACACCTTC. Its protein product is CSARDLGQGLFTYGYTF.

In its sample, this clonotype was seen many times. V gene TRBV7-6 combines with J gene TRBJ1-1, with 7 bases identical to TRBD1. This CDR3 has 16 amino acids. The germline gives CDR1 SGHVS, CDR2 FNYEAQ. Trimming cost V 5 bases and J 3 bases; bases outside gene matches: 12. The CDR3, as DNA: TGTGCCAGCAGCGTAACCCGACAGGGTACGGACACTGAAGCTTTCTTT. This codes for CASSVTRQGTDTEAFF.

This clonotype was seen ten or more times. The rearrangement joins TRBV5-1 to TRBJ2-3; D uncertain. Germline V lookup: CDR1 SGHRS, CDR2 YFSETQ. CDR3 size: 16 residues. Deletions cut 0 bases from V and 3 bases from J, with 14 bases between. The DNA of the CDR3 is TGCGCCAGCAGCTTGGACACCGGTTGGGTGACAGATACGCAGTATTTT. Translated: CASSLDTGWVTDTQYF.

This clonotype has more than one count but fewer than ten. The chain recombines TRBV12-3 or TRBV12-4 with TRBJ1-6; 9 bases map to TRBD1. The CDR3 is 14 residues long. V lost 6 bases, J lost 7 bases, and 4 bases stayed unmatched. The CDR3 coding sequence is TGTGCCAGCAGACAGGGGGCGGGGAATTCACCCCTCCACTTT. Amino acids: CASRQGAGNSPLHF.

The sample holds many counts of this clonotype. The chain combines TRBV28 with TRBJ2-7; D is perhaps TRBD2 (6 bases). This CDR3 is 14 amino acids long. Trimming took 6 bases from V and 2 from J, leaving 14 bases between them. The germline V gene has CDR1 MDHEN and CDR2 SYDVKM. The CDR3 nucleotides read TGTGCCAGCAGAGAAGTAGCGGCCCCCTACGAGCAGTACTTC. This translates into CASREVAAPYEQYF.

This clonotype was seen at least ten times. V is TRBV7-3 and J is TRBJ1-1, with D unclear. Trimming cost V 3 bases and J 1 base, with 6 bases left between them. The CDR3 spans 13 residues. Germline V gene sequence: CDR1 SGHTA, CDR2 FQGTGA. The CDR3 loop is CASSFEQNTEAFF. CDR3 coding DNA: TGTGCCAGCAGCTTCGAACAGAACACTGAAGCTTTCTTT.

This clonotype has a count of ten or more. This chain joins TRBV12-3 or TRBV12-4 and TRBJ1-5; unclear D gene. The V gene lost 5 bases and the J gene lost 6 bases, with 8 bases spanning the gap. CDR3 size: 12 residues. The CDR3: CASSMPSQPQHF. CDR3 DNA sequence: TGTGCCAGCAGTATGCCAAGTCAGCCCCAGCATTTT.

This clonotype was seen many times. This chain connects TRBV20-1 to TRBJ2-5, with D possibly being TRBD2 (6 bases). This CDR3 is built from 11 residues. V gave up 5 bases and J gave up 3 bases, with 7 bases separating them. The germline CDR1 and CDR2 sequences are DFQATT and SNEGSKA (reference sequence). The chain's CDR3 is CSASGEETQYF. The CDR3 DNA follows: TGCAGTGCTTCGGGGGAAGAGACCCAGTACTTC.

This clonotype came up many times. J is TRBJ2-5 and V is TRBV30, with 12 bases aligning to TRBD1. The junction had 2 bases not matched to a gene; V was cut back by 3 bases and J by 6 bases. Germline values: CDR1 GTSNPN, CDR2 SVGIG (reference sequence). The CDR3 loop spans 13 amino acids. The CDR3 here is CAWRGQGAKTQYF. The CDR3 DNA sequence: TGTGCCTGGAGGGGACAGGGGGCGAAGACCCAGTACTTC. Full variable domain (missing parts from reference TRBV30 and TRBJ2-5): SQTIHQWPATLVQPVGSPLSLECTVEGTSNPNLYWYRQAAGRGLQLLFYSVGIGQISSEVPQNLSASRPQDRQFILSSKKLLLSDSGFYLCAWRGQGAKTQYFGPGTRLLVL.

This clonotype was seen repeatedly, ten times or more. The gene calls are TRBV4-3 and TRBJ2-7, with D possibly matching TRBD1 (6 bases). V gave up 3 bases and J gave up 1 base, with 10 bases separating them. This CDR3 is built from 14 residues. CDR1 LGHNA and CDR2 YSLEER come from the germline V gene. The CDR3 DNA is TGCGCCAGCAGCCACAGGACAGCTTCCTACGAGCAGTACTTC. Translating it yields CASSHRTASYEQYF.

In this sample, this clonotype turned up many times. The chain is built from TRBV6-5 and TRBJ1-2; D is unclear. The CDR3 consists of 12 residues. Germline lookup yields CDR1 MNHEY and CDR2 SVGAGI. The V and J ends lost 11 bases and 0 bases respectively, with 10 bases between them. DNA for the CDR3: TGTGCCGTCCTACTCCCTAACTATGGCTACACCTTC. This sequence encodes CAVLLPNYGYTF.

The V gene is TRBV20-1, the J gene TRBJ2-7; D perhaps matches TRBD2 (6 bases). The ends were cut back, 6 bases at V and 0 bases at J, with 18 bases in the middle. The CDR3 loop spans 15 amino acids. Germline V CDR1 and CDR2: DFQATT, SNEGSKA (reference sequence). In DNA, the CDR3 is TGCAGTGCACACCTGGGACTGAGGAGCTCCTACGAGCAGTACTTC. Translating gives CSAHLGLRSSYEQYF.

In its sample, this clonotype was seen many times. This chain joins TRBV5-1 and TRBJ2-7; 8 bases match TRBD2. The CDR3 sequence is 15 residues long. V shed 6 bases, J shed 6 bases, and the junction held 14 bases outside the gene matches. CDR1 is SGHRS and CDR2 is YFSETQ in the germline V gene. The DNA of the CDR3 is TGCGCCAGCACCGCCTATAGCGGGAAGGGAAGCGAGCAGTACTTC. As protein: CASTAYSGKGSEQYF.